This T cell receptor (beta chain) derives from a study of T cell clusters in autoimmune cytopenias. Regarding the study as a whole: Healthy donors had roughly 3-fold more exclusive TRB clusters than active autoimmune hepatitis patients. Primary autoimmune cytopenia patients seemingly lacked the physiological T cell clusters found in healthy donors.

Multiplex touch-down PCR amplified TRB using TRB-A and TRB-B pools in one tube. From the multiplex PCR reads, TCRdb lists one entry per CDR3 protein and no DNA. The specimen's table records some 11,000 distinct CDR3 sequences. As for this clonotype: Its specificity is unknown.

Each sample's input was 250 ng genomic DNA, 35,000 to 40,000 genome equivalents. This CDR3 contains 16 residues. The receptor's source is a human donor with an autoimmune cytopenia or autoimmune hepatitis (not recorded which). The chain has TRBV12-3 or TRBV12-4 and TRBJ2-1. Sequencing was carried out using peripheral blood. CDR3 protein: CASRWSSPTYNERQFF.